A selection of T cell receptor beta chains follows, all from one sample in a study of T cells after yellow fever vaccination. From the 5' RACE reads, TCRdb called clonotypes with MiXCR, one entry per CDR3 protein. The profile shows 300,000 or so distinct CDR3 sequences, 7.5% to 9% of them singletons. This material consisted of CD4+ T cells sorted from PBMCs, taken 5 days after the yellow fever booster vaccination. The receptors derive from a man younger than 30 who received the YFV17D yellow fever vaccine. The CDR3 runs from the conserved cysteine through the conserved F or W. D genes are given only for firm matches. Where a row states a size, it is once, few, many or the class of an expanded clone; other rows omit it.

v_gene,j_gene,len,abundance,d_gene,CDR3nt,CDR3aa
TRBV27,TRBJ2-1,14,-,-,TGTGCCAGCAGTTTATGGGGCCGGGGCAATGAGCAGTTCTTC,CASSLWGRGNEQFF
TRBV10-3,TRBJ2-2,15,few,TRBD1,TGTGCCATCGCGGACAGAGACAGGGACACCGGGGAGCTGTTTTTT,CAIADRDRDTGELFF
TRBV20-1,TRBJ2-4,17,-,-,TGCAGTGCTAGAGGGCACATTAGACTACTAGCCAAAAACATTCAGTACTTC,CSARGHIRLLAKNIQYF
TRBV6-5,TRBJ2-3,15,-,TRBD1,TGTGCCAGCAGACGGACAGGGCAATCCGCGGATACGCAGTATTTT,CASRRTGQSADTQYF
TRBV4-3,TRBJ1-2,13,-,-,TGCGCCAGCAGCCAAGACGTGAACTATGGCTACACCTTC,CASSQDVNYGYTF
TRBV5-1,TRBJ1-2,14,many,-,TGCGCCAGCAGCTTGGCCTTGGACAGCTATGGCTACACCTTC,CASSLALDSYGYTF
TRBV12-3/TRBV12-4,TRBJ2-3,16,-,TRBD2,TGTGCCAGCAGTCGTGGACTAGCGGGGGCCCTAGATACGCAGTATTTT,CASSRGLAGALDTQYF
TRBV9,TRBJ2-3,19,-,TRBD2,TGTGCCAGCAGCGTAGGATGGGGGACTAGCGGGGGGGCCGGAGATACGCAGTATTTT,CASSVGWGTSGGAGDTQYF
TRBV7-2,TRBJ1-2,12,many,-,TGTGCCAGCAGCTCCTCTAACTATGGCTACACCTTC,CASSSSNYGYTF
TRBV18,TRBJ2-7,16,many,TRBD2,TGTGCCAGCTCACCACGGGGCAGCGGGGGTTCCTACGAGCAGTACTTC,CASSPRGSGGSYEQYF
TRBV2,TRBJ2-7,13,few,-,TGTGCCAGCATGGGAAGGGCAGTGGGGGAGCAGTACTTC,CASMGRAVGEQYF
TRBV24-1,TRBJ2-1,16,-,-,TGTGCCACCAGTGAGCCCGGACTTTCGCCCTACAATGAGCAGTTCTTC,CATSEPGLSPYNEQFF
TRBV6-5,TRBJ1-1,13,-,TRBD1,TGTGCCAGCAGGATACAGGGGGCTACTGAAGCTTTCTTT,CASRIQGATEAFF
TRBV5-1,TRBJ2-1,16,-,-,TGCGCCAGCAGCTTACCCGCCAGGGGGGCCTACAATGAGCAGTTCTTC,CASSLPARGAYNEQFF
TRBV12-3/TRBV12-4,TRBJ2-4,14,-,TRBD1,TGTGCCAGCAGTCCTGACAGGGGTGGGAGCATTCAGTACTTC,CASSPDRGGSIQYF
TRBV27,TRBJ2-2,14,-,-,TGTGCCAGCAGTTTAGCTGCGGGCGCCGGGGAGCTGTTTTTT,CASSLAAGAGELFF